This T cell receptor (beta chain) was found in a study of beta chain features in type 1 diabetes. Findings and limits, study-wide: In the patient group, naive, central memory and Treg TCRB repertoires seemed more alike than in the healthy donor group. All four CD4+ subsets from Type 1 diabetes patients carried moderately but significantly shorter TCRB CDR3s. Type 1 diabetes patients showed fewer insertions and more deletions at VDJ junctions. PCR could preferentially amplify shorter templates, alike in patients and controls.

V lost 6 bases to trimming and J lost 7 bases; unmatched junction nucleotides: 7. This CDR3 is 13 amino acids long. Germline V CDR1 and CDR2: SNHLY, FYNNEI. Of the isolated RNA, all was reverse transcribed, and so the sequenced material was expressed TCRB transcripts. The table came from immunoSEQ multiplex PCR; TCRdb's copy has only in-frame clones and leaves some out. The table records 150,000 to 200,000 clones, around 8.6% of them present only once. This clone has more than one count but fewer than ten. Its antigen remains unknown. Each of the CD4+ naive, central memory, regulatory and stem cell-like memory populations was sorted via CD45RO/CCR7/CD25/CD127/CD95/CD27.

The chain employs TRBV2 and TRBJ1-1, with 8 nucleotides matching TRBD1. Material: central memory CD4+ T cells from blood. The receptor's source is a woman under 30 with type 1 diabetes. CDR3 sequence (DNA): TGTGCCAGCAGCCCGGACAGGGATTATGAAGCTTTCTTT. This translates into CASSPDRDYEAFF.